This is a list of T cell receptor beta chains from one sample in a study of T cell responses to AZD1222 COVID-19 vaccine. Here immunoSEQ multiplex PCR was the method, and the copy in TCRdb shows in-frame clones only, minus some. In the table there are approximately 120,000 clones, roughly 87% of which are singletons. The sequences come from peripheral blood, collected on day 0 of AZD1222 vaccination. The receptors were sampled from an adult in good health. Each CDR3 is given with its conserved first and last residue. The D gene is left open where the match is weak. Size is stated for part of the rows, as once, few or many counts, or as a class when the clone is expanded.

TRBV4-1	TRBJ1-2	TRBD1	NA	CASSQDRGSSSYGYTF	TGCGCCAGCAGCCAAGACAGGGGGTCCTCTTCCTATGGCTACACCTTC
TRBV14	TRBJ1-1	NA	NA	CASSPGRLANTEAFF	TGTGCCAGCAGCCCCGGACGGCTCGCGAACACTGAAGCTTTCTTT
TRBV4-3	TRBJ2-3	TRBD2	NA	CASSQKRAGGPDTQYF	TGCGCCAGCAGCCAGAAAAGGGCGGGGGGGCCAGATACGCAGTATTTT
TRBV30	TRBJ2-7	TRBD2	NA	CAWRGGFHEQYF	TGTGCCTGGAGGGGAGGGTTCCACGAGCAGTACTTC
TRBV7-9	TRBJ1-1	NA	NA	CASSLDRGKGRGEAFF	TGTGCCAGCAGCTTAGACCGAGGTAAGGGCCGTGGAGAAGCTTTCTTT
TRBV24-1	TRBJ2-3	NA	NA	CATSDTGTDTQYF	TGTGCCACCAGTGATACGGGCACAGATACGCAGTATTTT
TRBV30	TRBJ1-4	TRBD1	NA	CAWRDRVNEKLFF	TGTGCCTGGAGGGACAGGGTGAACGAAAAACTGTTTTTT
TRBV7-6	TRBJ2-1	TRBD2	NA	CASSLQLAGAYNEQFF	TGTGCCAGCAGCTTACAACTAGCGGGGGCCTACAATGAGCAGTTCTTC
TRBV29-1	TRBJ1-6	NA	few	CSVNVGQNSPLHF	TGCAGCGTTAACGTTGGCCAAAATTCACCCCTCCACTTT
TRBV19	TRBJ2-5	TRBD1	once	CASRDRRQETQYF	TGTGCCAGTAGGGACAGGAGACAAGAGACCCAGTACTTC
TRBV18	TRBJ2-3	TRBD2	NA	CASSPYGTSGGAEADTQYF	TGTGCCAGCTCACCATACGGGACTAGCGGGGGGGCCGAGGCAGATACGCAGTATTTT
TRBV27	TRBJ1-4	NA	NA	CASSLWGPGEKLFF	TGTGCCAGCAGTTTATGGGGTCCTGGAGAAAAACTGTTTTTT
TRBV6-1	TRBJ2-7	NA	NA	CASSEASDGVWEQYF	TGTGCCAGCAGTGAAGCCTCCGACGGTGTTTGGGAGCAGTACTTC
TRBV28	TRBJ2-4	TRBD2	NA	CASSPPPSGVAKNIQYF	TGTGCCAGCAGTCCACCGCCGAGCGGGGTGGCCAAAAACATTCAGTACTTC
TRBV28	TRBJ1-6	TRBD1	NA	CASSRGTGGNSPLHF	TGTGCCAGCAGCCGCGGCACAGGGGGCAATTCACCCCTCCACTTT
TRBV28	TRBJ1-2	NA	NA	CASSSNRRLGDRNYGYTF	TGTGCCAGCAGTTCTAACAGGCGCCTCGGGGACCGTAACTATGGCTACACCTTC
TRBV5-8	TRBJ2-3	NA	NA	CASSLGGVFTDTQYF	TGTGCCAGCAGCTTGGGGGGGGTATTCACAGATACGCAGTATTTT
TRBV24-1	TRBJ2-7	NA	NA	CATSEGSSAEQYF	TGTGCCACCAGTGAGGGCTCGTCGGCCGAGCAGTACTTC
TRBV6-2/TRBV6-3	TRBJ1-3	NA	NA	CASSRGTASGNTIYF	TGTGCCAGCAGCCGCGGGACGGCCTCTGGAAACACCATATATTTT